This T cell receptor (beta chain) emerged from a study of T cell responses to AZD1222 COVID-19 vaccine. Study details: Second-dose intervals of approximately 4 or approximately 12 weeks were pooled. Findings and limits, study-wide: With dominance at 160-218 and 743-854, vaccine-associated CD4 TCRs spanned spike. It should be noted that donors were predominantly white British and more often female, and clonal diversity was possibly underestimated.

Sequenced by immunoSEQ multiplex PCR; TCRdb stores in-frame clones only, minus some. The table includes about 96,000 clones, roughly nine tenths detected once. To note about this clone: No antigen is known for it.

Trimming cost V 2 bases and J 5 bases; bases outside gene matches: 5. Germline assignment: CDR1 SGHVS and CDR2 FNYEAQ. The CDR3 is 15 residues long. The rearrangement uses TRBV7-6 and TRBJ2-1; 8 nucleotides match TRBD2. The clonotype was recovered from an adult in good health. The material was peripheral blood, obtained on day 0 of AZD1222 vaccination. CDR3 sequence: CASSLRRGVNNEQFF. DNA of the CDR3: TGTGCCAGCAGCTTAAGGCGGGGGGTAAACAATGAGCAGTTCTTC.